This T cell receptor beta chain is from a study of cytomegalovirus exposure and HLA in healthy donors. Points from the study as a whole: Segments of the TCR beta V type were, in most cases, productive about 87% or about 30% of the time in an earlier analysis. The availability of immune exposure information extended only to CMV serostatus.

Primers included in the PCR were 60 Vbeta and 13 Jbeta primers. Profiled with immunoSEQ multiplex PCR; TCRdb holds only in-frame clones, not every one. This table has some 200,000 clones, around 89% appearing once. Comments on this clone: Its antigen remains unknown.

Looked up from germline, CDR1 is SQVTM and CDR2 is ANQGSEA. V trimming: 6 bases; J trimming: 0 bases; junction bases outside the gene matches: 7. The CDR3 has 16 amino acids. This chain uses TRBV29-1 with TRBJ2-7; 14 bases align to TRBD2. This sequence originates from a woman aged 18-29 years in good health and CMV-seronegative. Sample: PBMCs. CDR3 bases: TGCAGCGTACCCGGGACTAGCGGGAGCTTCTCCTACGAGCAGTACTTC. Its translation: CSVPGTSGSFSYEQYF.